The clone carrying this T cell receptor beta chain was observed a few times. Its target is unknown. This record comes from a study of cytomegalovirus exposure and HLA in healthy donors. Study results and caveats: A later analysis reportedly identified an Asian-associated ancestry cluster as carrying fewer N-insertions than the roughly 700-donor mean. In all likelihood, a cluster of highly shared sequence variants was a sequencing artifact.

Trimming shortened V by 2 bases and J by 7 bases, and 13 bases separated the two germline ends. The CDR3 runs 14 residues. Germline V gene lookup returns CDR1 SGHRS and CDR2 YFSETQ. The PCR had 60 Vbeta and 13 Jbeta primers. Some clones are missing from TCRdb's copy, which holds only in-frame ones; the method was immunoSEQ multiplex PCR. The sample has 200,000 to 250,000 clones; 75% to 90% are singletons. Sequenced material: PBMCs. This receptor was identified in a woman younger than 30 in good health and CMV-seronegative. This chain links TRBV5-1 with TRBJ1-5; D is unclear. CDR3 DNA sequence: TGCGCCAGCAGCTTTGGTTCAGACGGGCAGCCCCAGCATTTT. Translated: CASSFGSDGQPQHF.